Shown below are 19 T cell receptor beta chains from a single sample sequenced in a study of long-term antiretroviral therapy in people with HIV. Samples were assayed with immunoSEQ v3.0 at survey level. The repertoire was sequenced with immunoSEQ multiplex PCR; TCRdb's copy has only in-frame clones and lacks some. Among 32,000 or so clones listed, approximately 80% were seen once. Sequences were derived from unsorted PBMCs, sampled 2 years after starting antiretroviral therapy. Source of these receptors: a woman in her 50s with HIV.

The chain recombines TRBV7-9 with TRBJ2-5; D may correspond to TRBD1 or TRBD2 (5 bases each). The CDR3 loop spans 14 amino acids. With 0 bases removed from V and 5 bases from J, the gap between germline ends came to 10 bases. In germline, CDR1 is SEHNR, CDR2 FQNEAQ (reference sequence). As DNA, the CDR3 is TGTGCCAGCAGCTTAGCATGGGACCGGGAGACCCAGTACTTC. Amino acid sequence: CASSLAWDRETQYF.

This chain joins TRBV7-2 and TRBJ2-7; 7 bases agree with TRBD2. From germline, CDR1 is SGHTA and CDR2 FQGNSA. J was trimmed by 2 bases and V by 5 bases; bases with no gene match: 6. This CDR3 contains 14 residues. The DNA for the CDR3 is TGTGCCAGCAGCCCCGGTAGCGGGCCCTACGAGCAGTACGTC. Amino acid sequence: CASSPGSGPYEQYV.

The chain uses TRBV18 and TRBJ1-2; TRBD1 matches 8 bases. This CDR3 spans 13 amino acids. Per germline, CDR1 KGHSH and CDR2 LQKENI. V lost 5 bases and J lost 5; bases outside the gene matches: 4. The CDR3 spells CASSTTGGYGYTF. The CDR3, as DNA: TGTGCCAGCTCAACTACAGGGGGTTATGGCTACACCTTC. Complete variable domain (other parts from reference TRBV18 and TRBJ1-2): NAGVMQNPRHLVRRRGQEARLRCSPMKGHSHVYWYRQLPEEGLKFMVYLQKENIIDESGMPKERFSAEFPKEGPSILRIQQVVRGDSAAYFCASSTTGGYGYTFGSGTRLTVV.

The CDR3 region is CASSLDRLYEQYV. In DNA form, the CDR3 reads TGTGCCAGCAGCTTAGACCGGCTCTACGAGCAGTACGTC. The chain combines TRBV7-2 with TRBJ2-7; D is undetermined. Trimming pared 1 base from V and 3 bases from J, leaving 7 bases between. The CDR3 loop spans 13 amino acids. Germline assignment: CDR1 SGHTA and CDR2 FQGNSA.

This clone came up a few times. The V gene is TRBV2, the J gene TRBJ2-7; D not resolved. The germline V gene encodes CDR1 SNHLY and CDR2 FYNNEI. The V and J ends lost 4 bases and 0 bases respectively, with 4 bases between them. This CDR3 comprises 12 residues. CDR3 in amino acids: CASSGSSYEQYF. The DNA of the CDR3 is TGTGCCAGCAGTGGGAGCTCCTACGAGCAGTACTTC.

J is TRBJ2-1 and V is TRBV29-1; 14 positions match TRBD2. Trimming at V came to 7 bases and at J to 7 bases, leaving 15 bases not matched to a gene. The CDR3 runs 17 residues. CDR1 is SQVTM, CDR2 ANQGSEA, per germline. CDR3 DNA sequence: TGCAGCGCTACAGATCTGGGGCGGACTAGCGGGGGGAATGAGCAGTTCTTC. Translated: CSATDLGRTSGGNEQFF.

The CDR3 DNA reads as TGCGCCAGCAGCTTGGATCCGCTATCTAACTATGGCTACACCTTC. Protein sequence: CASSLDPLSNYGYTF. The chain is built from TRBV5-1 and TRBJ1-2, with no clear D. Germline loops: CDR1 SGHRS, CDR2 YFSETQ. CDR3 length: 15 amino acids. The ends were cut back, 0 bases at V and 0 bases at J, with 9 bases in the middle.

The chain has TRBV19 and TRBJ2-3; unclear D gene. The V gene's germline CDR1 is LNHDA and CDR2 SQIVND (reference sequence). CDR3 length equals 16 residues. V gave up 6 bases and J gave up 2 bases, with 18 bases separating them. CDR3 coding DNA: TGTGCCAGTAGGAGCCGGAGTCGGCTATACACAGATACGCAGTATTTT. Protein: CASRSRSRLYTDTQYF.

The count of this clone is one. The chain has TRBV7-9 and TRBJ2-5; 11 bases map to TRBD2. The CDR3 loop spans 16 amino acids. V shed 5 bases and J 5 bases; nucleotides not matched to a gene: 10. Germline CDR1 is SEHNR and CDR2 is FQNEAQ (reference sequence). The CDR3 nucleotides are TGTGCCAGCAGCATAGGGACTAGCGGATGGGGGGAGACCCAGTACTTC. Translation: CASSIGTSGWGETQYF.

The chain links TRBV4-1 to TRBJ1-1; the match to TRBD1 covers 9 bases. Germline trimming cut 1 base from V and 6 bases from J; bases unmatched to any gene: 3. Germline CDR1 MGHRA, CDR2 YSYEKL. The CDR3 is 14 amino acids. CDR3 sequence (DNA): TGCGCCAGCAGCCAAGCGGACAGGGGTCCTGAAGCTTTCTTT. Protein: CASSQADRGPEAFF.

The chain uses TRBV18 and TRBJ2-1; TRBD1 matches at 7 bases. CDR1 and CDR2 (germline): KGHSH, LQKENI. The CDR3 length is 15 residues. V lost 5 bases, J lost 5 bases, and 9 bases stayed unmatched. The CDR3 DNA reads as TGTGCCAGCTCAAGAGGGGGCGGGTTTAACAATGAGCAGTTCTTC. Amino acids: CASSRGGGFNNEQFF.

The rearrangement uses TRBV10-2 and TRBJ2-2; D not certain. Between the trimmed V and J ends, which lost 5 bases and 6 bases, there was a span of 7 bases. The CDR3 sequence is 12 residues long. Germline V gene data show CDR1 as WSHSY and CDR2 as SAAADI. In DNA, the CDR3 is TGCGCCAGCAGTACTTCCGCCGGGGAGCTGTTTTTT. Amino acids: CASSTSAGELFF.

V and J are TRBV7-3 and TRBJ1-2; D is possibly TRBD1 (6 bases). The germline V gene encodes CDR1 SGHTA and CDR2 FQGTGA. CDR3 size: 13 residues. V lost 5 bases to trimming and J lost 4 bases, with 11 bases between them. DNA of the CDR3: TGTGCCAGCAGCAAGACAGGATTCTATGGCTACACCTTC. Translated: CASSKTGFYGYTF.

This clone came up once. The V call is TRBV7-2, the J call TRBJ1-2; 10 bases are a match to TRBD1. With V trimmed by 6 bases and J by 6 bases, 7 bases remained unmatched. There are 14 residues in the CDR3. CDR1 and CDR2 from the germline V gene are SGHTA and FQGNSA. The CDR3 protein is CASSFGQGGNGYTF. CDR3 DNA: TGTGCCAGCAGTTTCGGACAGGGGGGAAATGGCTACACCTTC.

This clone has a single count. The rearrangement joins TRBV2 to TRBJ2-3, with 11 nucleotides matching TRBD2. The ends lost 10 bases at V and 3 bases at J; junction bases unmatched: 12. This CDR3 region has 16 residues. CDR1 is SNHLY, CDR2 FYNNEI, per germline. The CDR3 region has the DNA TGTGCCATCGACGGACTAGCGGGTGAAAGAACAGATACGCAGTATTTT. It specifies CAIDGLAGERTDTQYF.

This chain joins TRBV7-9 and TRBJ1-6, with 9 nucleotides matching TRBD1. Losses at the gene ends were 2 bases for V and 14 bases for J; bases not matched to a gene: 13. In germline, CDR1 is SEHNR, CDR2 FQNEAQ (reference sequence). The CDR3 sequence is 16 residues long. The CDR3 DNA reads as TGTGCCAGCAGCTTAAGTCCGGGACAGGGATTACCCACCCTCCACTTT. Protein sequence: CASSLSPGQGLPTLHF.

The genes are TRBV28 and TRBJ2-7, with 11 bases identical to TRBD1. V shed 4 bases and J 5 bases; nucleotides not matched to a gene: 7. This CDR3 spans 15 amino acids. Germline assignment: CDR1 MDHEN and CDR2 SYDVKM. Written as DNA, the CDR3 is TGTGCCAGCAGTTCCCTGGGACAGGGGGACCACGAGCAGTACGTC. Translation gives CASSSLGQGDHEQYV.

This clone was counted a single time. The rearrangement links TRBV6-4 to TRBJ2-7; 7 bases map to TRBD2. The CDR3 loop spans 15 amino acids. V trimming: 6 bases; J trimming: 2 bases; junction bases outside the gene matches: 10. Germline V gives CDR1 MRHNA, CDR2 SNTAGT. In nucleotides, the CDR3 is TGTGCCAGCAGGAGAACTAGCGCGTCAACCTACGAGCAGTACTTC. Translating gives CASRRTSASTYEQYF.

The chain carries TRBV10-2 and TRBJ1-5; D gene uncertain. The CDR3 is made up of 14 amino acids. V shed 4 bases and J shed 0 bases, with 7 bases lying between them. CDR1 and CDR2 from the germline V gene are WSHSY and SAAADI. This CDR3 reads CASSAANSNQPQHF. CDR3 DNA sequence: TGCGCCAGCAGTGCCGCTAATAGCAATCAGCCCCAGCATTTT.